This T cell receptor beta chain is from a study of tumour-infiltrating T cells in Burkitt lymphoma. As for the study in general: This cohort included all epidemiological subtypes of Burkitt lymphoma.

This clone was counted between two and nine times. The V end lost 5 bases, the J end lost 12 bases, and 26 bases lay between the germline ends. There are 15 residues in the CDR3. The germline V gene encodes CDR1 GTSNPN and CDR2 SVGIG (reference sequence). Only in-frame clones appear in the TCRdb table, and some are missing; sequencing was by immunoSEQ multiplex PCR. The repertoire holds several thousand clones, with 13% as singletons. The sequencing input was tumor tissue. This chain uses TRBV30 with TRBJ2-1, with TRBD1 as a possible D gene (5 bases). The receptor was derived from a human donor with Burkitt lymphoma. CDR3 residues: CAWVLQGEIGGRQFF. The CDR3 DNA reads TGTGCCTGGGTACTCCAGGGTGAGATAGGCGGTCGGCAGTTCTTC.